This T cell receptor (beta chain) was sequenced during a study of cytomegalovirus exposure and HLA in healthy donors. About the research overall: Early on, a data release was issued that held 85 million to 95 million unique TCRs from HLA-typed donors. Points from the study as a whole: With later analysis, a missense DCLRE1C variant became linked to TCR beta V- and J-gene trimming. Roughly even sequencing depth across donors was the assumption behind the presence/absence analyses. Sequencing probably produced one cluster of sequence variants that were highly shared.

PCR employed 60 Vbeta and 13 Jbeta primers. Assay used: immunoSEQ multiplex PCR; TCRdb lists only in-frame clones, some missing. The sample lists 170,000 or so clones, approximately 85% occurring once. Of note for this clone: No antigen is known for it.

CDR1 is DFQATT, CDR2 SNEGSKA, per germline (reference sequence). This CDR3 comprises 11 residues. V was clipped by 2 bases and J by 5 bases, with 6 bases between them. This TCR was sampled from a girl aged 10 to 17 in good health and CMV-seropositive. The specimen was PBMCs. J is TRBJ2-5 and V is TRBV20-1; D possibly corresponds to TRBD2 (5 bases). The CDR3 DNA follows: TGCAGTGCTAGATCGGGGGAGACCCAGTACTTC. Encoded protein: CSARSGETQYF.